Listed here are 20 T cell receptor beta chains from one sample, sequenced in a study of shared clonotypes between healthy human individuals. Clones were read by immunoSEQ multiplex PCR, and TCRdb kept only the in-frame ones, dropping some. The sample records more than 1.2 million clones, 98% being singletons. The source material was naive CD4+ T cells sorted from blood. The subset: CD45RA+ positively selected. Every receptor here comes from a man aged 25-45 years in good health.

The CDR3 region has the DNA TGCGCCAGCAGCCAAGACCCGGGACTGGCTCCCTACGAGCAGTACTTC. Translating gives CASSQDPGLAPYEQYF. The J gene is TRBJ2-7, the V gene TRBV4-3; tentative D call: TRBD2 (6 bases). The CDR3 length is 16 residues. Germline values: CDR1 LGHNA, CDR2 YSLEER. V was cut by 0 bases and J by 2 bases, with 14 bases left in between.

The chain couples TRBV5-1 to TRBJ1-1; D unclear. Trimming removed 0 bases from V and 0 bases from J, with 15 bases in between. The germline gives CDR1 SGHRS, CDR2 YFSETQ. The CDR3 is 17 amino acids. In nucleotides, the CDR3 is TGCGCCAGCAGCTTGGTCTCTGGGTCCGGGTTGAACACTGAAGCTTTCTTT. Residues: CASSLVSGSGLNTEAFF.

The chain carries TRBV7-2 and TRBJ2-2, with 7 bases fitting TRBD2. The CDR3 is made up of 17 amino acids. Unmatched junction bases numbered 14, after V lost 7 bases and J lost 3 bases. CDR1 is SGHTA, CDR2 FQGNSA, per germline. The DNA for the CDR3 is TGTGCCAGCACCAAGTATCGGGACTACCAGGACACCGGGGAGCTGTTTTTT. The encoded protein is CASTKYRDYQDTGELFF.

J is TRBJ2-7 and V is TRBV10-3, with D maybe TRBD2 (6 bases). This CDR3 is built from 15 residues. CDR1 and CDR2 (germline): ENHRY, SYGVKD. V lost 4 bases and J lost 4, with 17 bases in between. This CDR3 is CAISGPPGAEYEQYF. CDR3 nucleotide sequence: TGTGCCATCAGTGGTCCGCCGGGAGCCGAGTACGAGCAGTACTTC.

The rearrangement joins TRBV11-2 to TRBJ2-7; possible D gene TRBD2, 6 bases. Germline V lookup: CDR1 SGHAT, CDR2 FQNNGV. Deletions cut 2 bases from V and 5 bases from J, with 13 bases between. There are 14 residues in the CDR3. CDR3 in DNA: TGTGCCAGCAGCTTAAAAGCAGGCGGGAACGAGCAGTACTTC. Encoded protein: CASSLKAGGNEQYF.

The chain is built from TRBV10-3 and TRBJ1-1; 7 nucleotides match TRBD1. The germline V gene has CDR1 ENHRY and CDR2 SYGVKD. There are 14 residues in the CDR3. The trim removed 6 bases at V and 4 bases at J, leaving 8 bases unmatched. The CDR3 reads CAIRPSAGGTEAFF. The DNA of the CDR3 is TGTGCCATCAGGCCCTCGGCAGGGGGCACTGAAGCTTTCTTT.

This chain joins TRBV4-3 and TRBJ2-5; 13 positions match TRBD2. V lost 3 bases, J lost 2 bases, and 6 bases stayed unmatched. Looked up from germline, CDR1 is LGHNA and CDR2 is YSLEER. CDR3 length: 17 amino acids. CDR3 coding DNA: TGCGCCAGCAGCCATAATCCGGGACTAGCGGGACAAGAGACCCAGTACTTC. The encoded protein is CASSHNPGLAGQETQYF.

This rearrangement joins TRBV2 to TRBJ2-1; D gene uncertain. This CDR3 is built from 15 residues. Trimming removed 9 bases at V and 1 base at J, with 16 bases between. Germline assignment: CDR1 SNHLY and CDR2 FYNNEI. CDR3 DNA sequence: TGTGCCAGTTTGGCCTCACTCAGGTCCTACAATGAGCAGTTCTTC. Its protein product is CASLASLRSYNEQFF.

The rearrangement uses TRBV9 and TRBJ2-7, with TRBD2 identical over 9 bases. The CDR3 totals 13 residues. The ends lost 0 bases at V and 9 bases at J; junction bases unmatched: 4. Germline loops: CDR1 SGDLS, CDR2 YYNGEE. CDR3 protein: CASSVVERGVQYF. The CDR3 DNA reads TGTGCCAGCAGCGTAGTGGAGCGGGGGGTGCAGTACTTC.

As concerns this clone: This same CDR3 is encoded by further DNA sequences in the sample. V is TRBV28 and J is TRBJ2-6, with D unclear. This CDR3 comprises 13 residues. The V end was cut by 6 bases, the J end by 4 bases, with 7 bases between. The germline gives CDR1 MDHEN, CDR2 SYDVKM. For the CDR3, the DNA is TGTGCCAGCAGCACGCCCGGGGCCAACGTCCTGACTTTC. Its translation: CASSTPGANVLTF. The full variable domain, with the rest looked up from reference TRBV28 and TRBJ2-6, is DVKVTQSSRYLVKRTGEKVFLECVQDMDHENMFWYRQDPGLGLRLIYFSYDVKMKEKGDIPEGYSVSREKKERFSLILESASTNQTSMYLCASSTPGANVLTFGAGSRLTVL.

This chain uses TRBV5-6 with TRBJ2-3, with TRBD1 matching 7 bases. V shed 7 bases, J shed 2 bases, and the junction held 7 bases outside the gene matches. This CDR3 region has 14 residues. Germline V gene lookup returns CDR1 SGHDT and CDR2 YYEEEE. CDR3 amino acids: CASSQGQFTDTQYF. The CDR3 DNA sequence: TGTGCCAGCTCTCAGGGACAGTTCACAGATACGCAGTATTTT.

The chain employs TRBV5-1 and TRBJ2-3, with TRBD2 matching 7 bases. The CDR3 contains 14 residues. Germline V gives CDR1 SGHRS, CDR2 YFSETQ. V trimming: 4 bases; J trimming: 2 bases; junction bases outside the gene matches: 4. Here the CDR3 DNA reads TGCGCCAGCAGCCCCGGGACTACCACAGATACGCAGTATTTT. Amino acids: CASSPGTTTDTQYF.

The chain joins TRBV5-4 to TRBJ2-2; the D is unclear. This CDR3 has 13 residues. Trimming shortened V by 3 bases and J by 1 base, and 4 bases separated the two germline ends. Germline V CDR1 and CDR2: SGHNT, YYREEE (reference sequence). CDR3 residues: CASSSWNTGELFF. DNA of the CDR3: TGTGCCAGCAGCTCGTGGAACACCGGGGAGCTGTTTTTT.

V is TRBV5-1 and J is TRBJ2-7; D might be TRBD1 (5 bases). Trimming shortened V by 2 bases and J by 7 bases, and 16 bases separated the two germline ends. The V gene's germline CDR1 is SGHRS and CDR2 YFSETQ. The length of the CDR3 is 14 residues. CDR3 amino acids: CASSFRTRAYEQYF. The CDR3 nucleotides are TGCGCCAGCAGCTTTAGGACACGCGCTTATGAGCAGTACTTC.

The chain has TRBV14 and TRBJ1-2; D unclear. This CDR3 is built from 13 residues. The germline CDR1 and CDR2 sequences are SGHDN and FVKESK. V was clipped by 2 bases and J by 3 bases, with 7 bases between them. CDR3 coding DNA: TGTGCCAGCAGCCAATCCGTACACTATGGCTACACCTTC. Translating gives CASSQSVHYGYTF.

This chain's CDR3 is CASSQSRAGPGTGELFF. The CDR3 region has the DNA TGCGCCAGCAGCCAATCGAGAGCGGGACCGGGCACCGGGGAGCTGTTTTTT. The chain combines TRBV5-1 with TRBJ2-2; 7 nucleotides agree with TRBD2. Germline V lookup: CDR1 SGHRS, CDR2 YFSETQ. V was pared by 4 bases and J by 4 bases, with 13 bases of the junction left unmatched. The CDR3 has 17 amino acids.

This chain connects TRBV7-9 to TRBJ2-5; 8 positions agree with TRBD2. CDR1 and CDR2 from the germline V gene are SEHNR and FQNEAQ (reference sequence). The CDR3 is 17 residues long. Trimming removed 5 bases from V and 9 bases from J; junction bases left unmatched: 20. CDR3: CASSDLRLAQTGWAQYF. CDR3 bases: TGTGCCAGCAGCGACCTCCGACTAGCGCAAACTGGGTGGGCCCAGTACTTC.

The rearrangement joins TRBV4-1 to TRBJ2-2; TRBD2 aligns across 8 bases. With V trimmed by 5 bases and J by 5 bases, 10 bases remained unmatched. CDR1 is MGHRA and CDR2 is YSYEKL in the germline V gene. This CDR3 comprises 16 residues. In DNA, the CDR3 is TGCGCCAGCAGCTTCCGGGCCCAGCGGGGGACCGGGGAGCTGTTTTTT. This encodes CASSFRAQRGTGELFF.

The J gene is TRBJ2-7, the V gene TRBV27; 9 bases map to TRBD1. The CDR3 is 15 residues long. With 0 bases clipped from V and 4 bases from J, the junction kept 4 bases outside the gene matches. In germline, CDR1 is MNHEY, CDR2 SMNVEV (reference sequence). Here the CDR3 reads CASSLSGTGSYEQYF. The CDR3 nucleotides read TGTGCCAGCAGTTTATCCGGGACAGGGTCGTACGAGCAGTACTTC.

V gene TRBV7-9 combines with J gene TRBJ1-2, with D possibly being TRBD1 (6 bases). V lost 5 bases to trimming and J lost 2 bases, with 15 bases between them. This CDR3 region has 15 residues. Germline-derived CDR1 and CDR2 are SEHNR and FQNEAQ (reference sequence). The CDR3 loop is CASSPQGRVNYGYTF. The CDR3 DNA reads TGTGCCAGCAGCCCACAGGGCAGGGTGAACTATGGCTACACCTTC.